One and the same sample provided the 24 T cell receptor beta chains below, sequenced in a study of B cell selection in AIRE deficiency. Regulatory T cells were sorted as CD4+CD25hiCD127low/negative cells. Data came from immunoSEQ multiplex PCR; TCRdb stores just in-frame clones and leaves some out. This sample has roughly 24,000 clones, with over 80% found just once. Sequenced input: CD4+CD25+ Tregs sorted from PBMCs. These receptors were obtained from a human donor in good health.

This sequence joins TRBV25-1 and TRBJ2-3; 8 bases align to TRBD2. Germline loops: CDR1 MGHDK, CDR2 SYGVNS. The CDR3 covers 16 residues. V gave up 6 bases and J gave up 2 bases; unmatched junction bases: 10. The CDR3 bases are TGTGCCAGCAGCGGGGGGCGAGCGGGGGCCACAGATACGCAGTATTTT. Amino acids: CASSGGRAGATDTQYF.

The chain has TRBV7-6 and TRBJ2-7; 8 bases map to TRBD2. Germline loops: CDR1 SGHVS, CDR2 FNYEAQ. Germline trimming cut 3 bases from V and 4 bases from J; bases unmatched to any gene: 5. The CDR3 spans 14 residues. The CDR3 region is CASSLVGLGYEQYF. CDR3 bases: TGTGCCAGCAGCTTGGTGGGACTAGGATACGAGCAGTACTTC.

V is TRBV30 and J is TRBJ1-1, with D tentatively TRBD1 (5 bases). The CDR3 is 13 residues long. CDR1 and CDR2 (germline): GTSNPN, SVGIG (reference sequence). The V and J ends lost 0 bases and 10 bases respectively, with 15 bases between them. The CDR3 is CAWSVLGRGRAFF. In nucleotides, the CDR3 is TGTGCCTGGAGTGTACTTGGTAGGGGCCGAGCTTTCTTT.

The rearrangement links TRBV2 to TRBJ1-5, with 9 bases fitting TRBD1. Per the germline V gene, CDR1 is SNHLY and CDR2 is FYNNEI. Trimming removed 5 bases from V and 6 bases from J; junction bases left unmatched: 14. The CDR3 is made up of 17 amino acids. This CDR3 reads CASSSGTGWGQGQPQHF. As DNA, the CDR3 is TGTGCCAGCAGTTCCGGGACAGGGTGGGGGCAGGGTCAGCCCCAGCATTTT.

The V and J genes are TRBV6-6 and TRBJ1-2; TRBD1 aligns across 7 bases. The CDR3 runs 13 residues. With V trimmed by 2 bases and J by 8 bases, 5 bases remained unmatched. Germline loops: CDR1 MNHNY, CDR2 SVGAGI (reference sequence). The DNA of the CDR3 is TGTGCCAGCAGTTACGACAGGGTGGGAGGCTACACCTTC. This gives the protein CASSYDRVGGYTF.

The V call is TRBV6-5, the J call TRBJ1-6, with TRBD1 matching over 10 bases. Germline V gene data show CDR1 as MNHEY and CDR2 as SVGAGI. J was trimmed by 7 bases and V by 0 bases; bases with no gene match: 3. This CDR3 contains 16 residues. In DNA form, the CDR3 reads TGTGCCAGCAGTTACTCCCGGGGACAGGGGAATTCACCCCTCCACTTT. Residues: CASSYSRGQGNSPLHF.

The sample holds one count of this clone. This rearrangement joins TRBV10-3 to TRBJ2-7, with D possibly matching TRBD1 (5 bases). Trimming stripped 5 bases from V and 0 bases from J, with 11 bases between. The CDR3 consists of 14 residues. Germline CDR1 is ENHRY and CDR2 is SYGVKD. The CDR3 here is CAISSGSLSYEQYF. The CDR3 coding sequence is TGTGCCATCAGTTCAGGGTCTCTCTCCTACGAGCAGTACTTC.

The V gene is TRBV6-5, the J gene TRBJ2-7, with D uncertain. V lost 4 bases to trimming and J lost 2 bases, with 3 bases between them. CDR3 length: 11 residues. The V gene's germline CDR1 is MNHEY and CDR2 SVGAGI. Here the CDR3 DNA reads TGTGCCAGCAGTTTGACCTACGAGCAGTACTTC. Protein product: CASSLTYEQYF.

V and J are TRBV5-8 and TRBJ1-4, with TRBD1 matching 10 bases. In germline, CDR1 is SGHTS, CDR2 YDEGEE. The J segment lost 6 bases and the V segment lost 0 bases, leaving 5 bases of the junction unmatched. There are 16 residues in the CDR3. CDR3 DNA sequence: TGTGCCAGCAGCTTGGGGGACAGGGGCGCGGATGAAAAACTGTTTTTT. Translated: CASSLGDRGADEKLFF.

CDR3 region: CAISGTGGAEQFF. The CDR3 DNA is TGTGCCATCAGTGGGACAGGGGGGGCTGAGCAGTTCTTC. The chain employs TRBV10-3 and TRBJ2-1, with 10 bases fitting TRBD1. Germline trimming cut 4 bases from V and 9 bases from J; bases unmatched to any gene: 3. Germline V gene sequence: CDR1 ENHRY, CDR2 SYGVKD. The CDR3 extends over 13 amino acids.

This rearrangement joins TRBV15 to TRBJ1-2; D unresolved. Trimming removed 8 bases at V and 8 bases at J, with 30 bases between. There are 17 residues in the CDR3. Per germline, CDR1 LNHNV and CDR2 YYDKDF (reference sequence). The CDR3 DNA reads as TGTGCCACCCTTCCATCTTTTTCCCCGGGAGTGAGTGAAGGCTACACCTTC. As protein: CATLPSFSPGVSEGYTF.

The V gene is TRBV19, the J gene TRBJ2-3; perhaps TRBD2 as D (6 bases). V was cut by 3 bases and J by 0 bases, with 10 bases left in between. There are 15 residues in the CDR3. Germline CDR1 is LNHDA and CDR2 is SQIVND (reference sequence). CDR3 nucleotide sequence: TGTGCCAGTAGTATCGGGGGTCAGAGCACAGATACGCAGTATTTT. Its protein is CASSIGGQSTDTQYF.

The chain links TRBV1 to TRBJ1-2; the table names TRBD1, a call not compared with the DNA. TRBV1 is a pseudogene locus. The CDR3 runs to 15 residues. The CDR3 loop is CTSPGGPGILYGYTF. DNA of the CDR3: TGCACCAGCCCCGGTGGACCAGGGATACTCTATGGCTACACCTTC.

This clone was picked up one time. V and J are TRBV2 and TRBJ2-3, with TRBD2 identical over 10 bases. The trim removed 1 base at V and 4 bases at J, leaving 2 bases unmatched. Per germline, CDR1 SNHLY and CDR2 FYNNEI. This CDR3 region has 15 residues. The CDR3 nucleotides are TGTGCCAGCAGTGAAGGCGGACTAGCGGCAGATACGCAGTATTTT. Protein product: CASSEGGLAADTQYF. Based on the CDR3 plus reference TRBV2 and TRBJ2-3, the full variable domain is EPEVTQTPSHQVTQMGQEVILRCVPISNHLYFYWYRQILGQKVEFLVSFYNNEISEKSEIFDDQFSVERPDGSNFTLKIRSTKLEDSAMYFCASSEGGLAADTQYFGPGTRLTVL.

In nucleotides, the CDR3 is TGTGCCAGCAGTTTCCAGGGGGCAGTATATTTT. It is translated as CASSFQGAVYF. The chain couples TRBV28 to TRBJ1-3; 8 nucleotides match TRBD1. V dropped 3 bases and J dropped 14; count of bases not matched to a gene: 3. Germline CDR1 is MDHEN and CDR2 is SYDVKM. The CDR3 has 11 amino acids. The full variable domain, completed using reference TRBV28 and TRBJ1-3, is DVKVTQSSRYLVKRTGEKVFLECVQDMDHENMFWYRQDPGLGLRLIYFSYDVKMKEKGDIPEGYSVSREKKERFSLILESASTNQTSMYLCASSFQGAVYFGEGSWLTVV.

This chain connects TRBV7-3 to TRBJ1-1; 8 bases map to TRBD1. The CDR3 is 13 amino acids. Germline values: CDR1 SGHTA, CDR2 FQGTGA. J lost 3 bases, V lost 6 bases, and 3 bases had no gene match. CDR3 DNA: TGTGCCAGCAGACAGGACAGGGACACTGAAGCTTTCTTT. It yields the protein CASRQDRDTEAFF.

V usage is TRBV5-6 and J usage is TRBJ2-1, with 7 bases aligning to TRBD2. V lost 7 bases, J lost 8 bases, and 12 bases stayed unmatched. CDR3 size: 14 residues. Germline CDR1 and CDR2: SGHDT and YYEEEE. CDR3 nucleotides: TGTGCCAGCTCCCAACCCGGGGGGTGGGATGAGCAGTTCTTC. Protein sequence: CASSQPGGWDEQFF.

This chain connects TRBV19 to TRBJ1-5, with D perhaps matching TRBD1 (6 bases). The ends were cut back, 7 bases at V and 2 bases at J, with 21 bases in the middle. Germline V lookup: CDR1 LNHDA, CDR2 SQIVND (reference sequence). The CDR3 totals 17 residues. CDR3 residues: CASIKGVGGLGNQPQHF. DNA of the CDR3: TGTGCCAGTATCAAGGGGGTAGGTGGGCTTGGCAATCAGCCCCAGCATTTT.

The chain couples TRBV5-6 to TRBJ1-1, with D hard to call. Trimming left V 0 bases short and J 4 bases short, with 13 bases between. The CDR3 covers 15 residues. Looked up from germline, CDR1 is SGHDT and CDR2 is YYEEEE. CDR3 DNA: TGTGCCAGCAGCTTGGCGTCCCTCGAAGGCACTGAAGCTTTCTTT. Protein: CASSLASLEGTEAFF.

V usage is TRBV27 and J usage is TRBJ2-1, with 11 bases matching TRBD2. The CDR3 extends over 15 amino acids. V lost 4 bases to trimming and J lost 8 bases; unmatched junction nucleotides: 7. Per germline, CDR1 MNHEY and CDR2 SMNVEV (reference sequence). CDR3: CASSSPSGGFYEQFF. The CDR3 nucleotides are TGTGCCAGCAGTTCCCCTAGCGGGGGGTTTTATGAGCAGTTCTTC.

This clone was found once. The chain combines TRBV9 with TRBJ2-1; D is undetermined. Germline assignment: CDR1 SGDLS and CDR2 YYNGEE. CDR3 length equals 15 residues. V gave up 0 bases and J gave up 4 bases, with 11 bases separating them. The CDR3 DNA reads as TGTGCCAGCAGCGTAGGAATAGCAAAATACAATGAGCAGTTCTTC. Translation gives CASSVGIAKYNEQFF.

This clone has just one count. This chain joins TRBV19 and TRBJ1-5; D ambiguous. V lost 6 bases and J 5 bases, leaving 14 bases between the germline ends. CDR3 length: 14 residues. Germline assignment: CDR1 LNHDA and CDR2 SQIVND (reference sequence). Here the CDR3 reads CASRKAYPDQPQHF. The CDR3 bases are TGTGCCAGTAGGAAAGCGTACCCGGATCAGCCCCAGCATTTT.

The chain carries TRBV5-1 and TRBJ1-1; 8 bases map to TRBD1. Germline CDR1 is SGHRS and CDR2 is YFSETQ. The CDR3 spans 13 residues. The V gene end was trimmed by 4 bases and the J gene end by 10 bases; junction bases not matched to a gene: 9. CDR3 nucleotide sequence: TGCGCCAGCAGCCCGGGACAGGATATAGCAGCTTTCTTT. It codes for CASSPGQDIAAFF.

The chain employs TRBV7-2 and TRBJ2-7; D is unclear. This CDR3 is 16 amino acids long. Germline V lookup: CDR1 SGHTA, CDR2 FQGNSA. Trimming stripped 0 bases from V and 2 bases from J, with 14 bases between. CDR3 nucleotide sequence: TGTGCCAGCAGCTTAGCTGTAATGGGATCAACCTACGAGCAGTACTTC. Amino acid sequence: CASSLAVMGSTYEQYF.